The clone carrying this TCR beta chain was found many times. Its specificity is unknown. These data come from a study of T-cell memory formation after mild COVID-19. TCRdb itself ran the 5' RACE reads through MiXCR, one entry per CDR3 protein. This table holds under 250,000 distinct CDR3 sequences, 9.4% found once. Study-level points and caveats: Clones that shrank (day 15 to 85) were balanced CD4/CD8, whereas later expanders leaned CD4+.

The CDR3 length is 14 residues. With 5 bases clipped from V and 7 bases from J, the junction kept 11 bases outside the gene matches. CDR1 is SEHNR, CDR2 FQNEAQ, per germline (reference sequence). The sequence came from a man younger than 35 who had mild COVID-19 (a few samples of this study predate the infection). Cell type and time point are not known. Source material: PBMCs or a T cell subset sorted from them (not recorded which). The chain links TRBV7-9 to TRBJ2-7, with 7 bases identical to TRBD1. In nucleotides, the CDR3 is TGTGCCAGCAGCCCGACAGGGCCCTCTGGGGAGCAGTACGTC. It encodes CASSPTGPSGEQYV.